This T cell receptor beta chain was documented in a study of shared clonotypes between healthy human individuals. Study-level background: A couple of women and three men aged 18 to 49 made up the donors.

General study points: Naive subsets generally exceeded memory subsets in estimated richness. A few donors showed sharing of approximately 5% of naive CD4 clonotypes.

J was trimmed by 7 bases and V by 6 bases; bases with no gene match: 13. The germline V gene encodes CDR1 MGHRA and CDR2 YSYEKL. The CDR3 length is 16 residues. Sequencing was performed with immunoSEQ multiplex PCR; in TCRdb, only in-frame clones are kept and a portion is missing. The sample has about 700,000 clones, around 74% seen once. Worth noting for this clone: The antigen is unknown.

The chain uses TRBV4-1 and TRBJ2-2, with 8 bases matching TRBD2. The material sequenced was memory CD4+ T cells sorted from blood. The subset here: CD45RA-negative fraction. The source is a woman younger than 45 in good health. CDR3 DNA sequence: TGCGCCAGCAGGACCGGGACTAGGGAGGTGATCGGGGAGCTGTTTTTT. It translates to CASRTGTREVIGELFF.